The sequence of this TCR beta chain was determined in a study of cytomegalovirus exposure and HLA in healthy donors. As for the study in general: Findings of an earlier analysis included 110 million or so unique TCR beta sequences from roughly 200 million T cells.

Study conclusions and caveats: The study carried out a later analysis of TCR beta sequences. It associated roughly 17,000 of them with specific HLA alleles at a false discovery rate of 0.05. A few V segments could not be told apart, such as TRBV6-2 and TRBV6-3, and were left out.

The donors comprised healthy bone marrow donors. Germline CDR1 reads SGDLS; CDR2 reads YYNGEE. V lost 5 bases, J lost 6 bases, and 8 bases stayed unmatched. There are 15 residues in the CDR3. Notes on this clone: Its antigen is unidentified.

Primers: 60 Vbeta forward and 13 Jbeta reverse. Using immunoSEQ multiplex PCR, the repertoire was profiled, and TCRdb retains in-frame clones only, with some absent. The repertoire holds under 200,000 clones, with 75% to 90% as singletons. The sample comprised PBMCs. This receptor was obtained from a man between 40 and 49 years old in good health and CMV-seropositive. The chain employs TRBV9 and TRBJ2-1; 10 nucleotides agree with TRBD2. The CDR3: CASSSSGGAVNEQFF. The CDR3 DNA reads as TGTGCCAGCAGTAGCAGCGGGGGGGCGGTCAATGAGCAGTTCTTC.